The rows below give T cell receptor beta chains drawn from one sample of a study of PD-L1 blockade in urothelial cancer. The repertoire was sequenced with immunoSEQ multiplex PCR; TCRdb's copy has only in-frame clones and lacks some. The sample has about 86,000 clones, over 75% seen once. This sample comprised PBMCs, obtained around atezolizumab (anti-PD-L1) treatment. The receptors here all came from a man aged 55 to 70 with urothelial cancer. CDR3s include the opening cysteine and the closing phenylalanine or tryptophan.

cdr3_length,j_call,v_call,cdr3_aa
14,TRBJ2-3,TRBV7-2,CASSLILAADTQYF
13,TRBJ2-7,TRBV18,CASSPEGYYEQYF
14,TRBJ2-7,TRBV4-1,CASSHAQDLYEQYF
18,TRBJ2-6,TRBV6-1,CASSEPFRIQSGANVLTF
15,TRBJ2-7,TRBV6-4,CASSDHQQDSYEQYF
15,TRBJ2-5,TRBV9,CASSSFQGLQETQYF
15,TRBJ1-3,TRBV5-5,CASSNGQGSLNTIYF
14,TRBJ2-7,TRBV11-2,CASSLAGQSNEQYF
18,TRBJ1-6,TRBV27,CASSPGQGYLTYNSPLHF
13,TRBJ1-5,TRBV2,CATEQGAGQPQHF
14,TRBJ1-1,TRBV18,CASSPRGTEEEAFF
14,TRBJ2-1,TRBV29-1,CSVGTSVAYNEQFF
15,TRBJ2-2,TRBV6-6,CASSLAGGPTGELFF
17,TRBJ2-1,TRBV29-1,CSVRGPTSGRAVNEQFF
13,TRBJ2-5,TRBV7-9,CASSRGAGETQYF
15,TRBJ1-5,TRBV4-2,CASSQGYRDNQPQHF
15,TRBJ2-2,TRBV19,CATAASGRNTGELFF
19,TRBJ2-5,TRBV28,CASRTDRDVLAGVEETQYF
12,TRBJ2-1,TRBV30,CAWSVSVNEQFF
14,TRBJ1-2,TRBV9,CASSGDSLNYGYTF
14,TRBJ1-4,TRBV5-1,CASSFYSLDEKLFF
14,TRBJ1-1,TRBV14,CASSHQYWGGEAFF
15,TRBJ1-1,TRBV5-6,CASSFLRRKNTEAFF
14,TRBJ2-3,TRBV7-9,CASSTTGLTDTQYF
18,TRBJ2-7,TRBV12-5,CASGLTRTGSYSSYEQYF
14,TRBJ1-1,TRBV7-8,CASSTIVGDTEAFF
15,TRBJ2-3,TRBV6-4,CASSPRGGGLDTQYF
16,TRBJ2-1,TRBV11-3,CASSLTAARGGNEQFF
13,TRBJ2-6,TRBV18,CASSNSGANVLTF
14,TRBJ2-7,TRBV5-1,CASSIEGQFYEQYF
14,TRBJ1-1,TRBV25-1,CASRGAGAKGEAFF
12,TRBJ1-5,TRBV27,CASRTGESAQHF
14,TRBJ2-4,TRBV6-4,CASRTGGVKNIQYF
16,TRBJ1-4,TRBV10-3,CAISAGSGTGNEKLFF
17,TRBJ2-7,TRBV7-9,CASSPRGAGVNAYEQYF
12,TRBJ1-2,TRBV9,CASSAPGPGYTF
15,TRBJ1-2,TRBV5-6,CASSGGTGDNYGYTF
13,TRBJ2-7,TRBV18,CASSPSGGGEQYF
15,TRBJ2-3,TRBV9,CASSVVAGGTDTQYF
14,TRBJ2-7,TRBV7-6,CASSPGTAFYEQYF
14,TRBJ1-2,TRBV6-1,CASSGGQFSYGYTF
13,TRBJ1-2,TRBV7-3,CASSPGNVYGYTF
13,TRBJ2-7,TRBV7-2,CASSLTSLSEQYF
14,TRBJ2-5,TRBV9,CASSARGQQETQYF
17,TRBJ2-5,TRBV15,CATSREGLHSGSETQYF